This passage covers 16 T cell receptor beta chains from one sample sequenced in a study of T-cell memory formation after mild COVID-19. TCRdb reprocessed the 5' RACE reads with MiXCR, giving one entry per CDR3 protein. The table lists 150,000 or so distinct CDR3 sequences, around a third of them singletons. Sequencing used PBMCs or a T cell subset sorted from them (not recorded which). The receptors originated from an adult woman who had mild COVID-19 (a few samples of this study predate the infection). Cell type and time point are not known.

This clonotype was found a few times. V and J are TRBV29-1 and TRBJ2-5; 7 bases agree with TRBD2. V trimming: 4 bases; J trimming: 5 bases; junction bases outside the gene matches: 7. Per the germline V gene, CDR1 is SQVTM and CDR2 is ANQGSEA. There are 13 residues in the CDR3. CDR3 coding DNA: TGCAGCGTTGGATCGTACGGGGGGGAGACCCAGTACTTC. Translated, it gives CSVGSYGGETQYF.

This clonotype was picked up a small number of times. The rearrangement uses TRBV2 and TRBJ2-1, with 8 positions matching TRBD2. The CDR3 is 15 residues long. The V gene end was trimmed by 2 bases and the J gene end by 4 bases; junction bases not matched to a gene: 4. CDR1 and CDR2 from the germline V gene are SNHLY and FYNNEI. The CDR3 nucleotides read TGTGCCAGCAGTGAAAGCGGACTAGCATACAATGAGCAGTTCTTC. This translates into CASSESGLAYNEQFF.

The genes are TRBV9 and TRBJ2-1; unclear D gene. V gave up 4 bases and J gave up 5 bases, with 13 bases separating them. Germline V lookup: CDR1 SGDLS, CDR2 YYNGEE. CDR3 size: 14 residues. CDR3 residues: CASSIPGAHNEQFF. In nucleotides, the CDR3 is TGTGCCAGCAGCATACCCGGAGCCCACAATGAGCAGTTCTTC.

The sample holds many counts of this clonotype. V and J are TRBV6-4 and TRBJ2-3, with D possibly being TRBD2 (7 bases). The CDR3 runs to 16 residues. Trimming took 0 bases from V and 3 from J, leaving 13 bases between them. Germline loops: CDR1 MRHNA, CDR2 SNTAGT. The CDR3 DNA reads TGTGCCAGCAGTGACTCGAAGGGGGGGCCAACAGATACGCAGTATTTT. Its protein product is CASSDSKGGPTDTQYF.

This chain uses TRBV24-1 with TRBJ1-2; D is unresolved. Germline V lookup: CDR1 KGHDR, CDR2 SFDVKD. The CDR3 has 12 amino acids. Trimming cost V 3 bases and J 2 bases, with 3 bases left between them. The chain's CDR3 is CATSDSNYGYTF. CDR3 coding DNA: TGTGCCACCAGTGATAGCAACTATGGCTACACCTTC.

The chain joins TRBV29-1 to TRBJ2-3; TRBD1 matches at 8 bases. Germline V CDR1 and CDR2: SQVTM, ANQGSEA. This CDR3 contains 11 residues. V dropped 5 bases and J dropped 11; count of bases not matched to a gene: 6. The CDR3 DNA reads as TGCAGCGTTTACCTCGGACAGGGGCAGTATTTT. As protein: CSVYLGQGQYF.

In this sample, this clonotype turned up a few times. The chain uses TRBV30 and TRBJ2-1; TRBD2 agrees at 9 bases. CDR3 size: 11 residues. Germline V gene sequence: CDR1 GTSNPN, CDR2 SVGIG (reference sequence). V lost 4 bases to trimming and J lost 14 bases; unmatched junction nucleotides: 6. This CDR3 reads CAWNPPSGKFF. In DNA, the CDR3 is TGTGCCTGGAATCCCCCTAGCGGGAAGTTCTTC.

The chain has TRBV12-2 and TRBJ2-3; the table's D call, TRBD2, has no DNA check behind it. TRBV12-2 is a recognized pseudogene. This CDR3 comprises 15 residues. The CDR3 DNA reads TGTGCAAGTCGCTTGACTAGCGTGAGCACAGATACGCAGTATTTT. It yields the protein CASRLTSVSTDTQYF.

The chain links TRBV3-1 to TRBJ2-7; 8 positions agree with TRBD1. Trimming cost V 2 bases and J 5 bases; bases outside gene matches: 8. This CDR3 comprises 15 residues. Germline lookup yields CDR1 LGHDT and CDR2 YNNKEL (reference sequence). The CDR3 DNA sequence: TGTGCCAGCAGCCAATTCGGGACAGGAGGCCACGAGCAGTACTTC. Protein product: CASSQFGTGGHEQYF.

This rearrangement joins TRBV6-6 to TRBJ1-1; TRBD1 is a possible D gene (5 bases). Germline-derived CDR1 and CDR2 are MNHNY and SVGAGI (reference sequence). This CDR3 has 14 amino acids. The germline V and J ends were trimmed by 6 bases and 5 bases, with 16 bases remaining between them. The DNA for the CDR3 is TGTGCCAGCAGAGATTCAGGGTACCGGACTGAAGCTTTCTTT. Translation: CASRDSGYRTEAFF.

The gene calls are TRBV12-3 or TRBV12-4 and TRBJ2-2; TRBD1 matches 9 bases. The CDR3 has 15 amino acids. Unmatched junction bases numbered 7, after V lost 6 bases and J lost 5 bases. In DNA, the CDR3 is TGTGCCAGCAGCCGAGGACAGGGGATTACCGGGGAGCTGTTTTTT. Its protein is CASSRGQGITGELFF.

The rearrangement joins TRBV20-1 to TRBJ2-4, with D maybe TRBD2 (5 bases). The CDR3 covers 13 residues. Germline loops: CDR1 DFQATT, CDR2 SNEGSKA (reference sequence). The ends were cut back, 4 bases at V and 4 bases at J, with 11 bases in the middle. In DNA, the CDR3 is TGCAGTGCTATAGAGCGGATAAAAAACATTCAGTACTTC. As protein: CSAIERIKNIQYF.

DNA of the CDR3: TGTGCCAGCAGTAGGACTAGCGGGGGGCGCACCTACAATGAGCAGTTCTTC. This codes for CASSRTSGGRTYNEQFF. The chain employs TRBV6-2 or TRBV6-3 and TRBJ2-1; TRBD2 matches 14 bases. V gave up 5 bases and J gave up 2 bases; unmatched junction bases: 5. CDR3 length equals 17 residues. Looked up from germline, CDR1 is MNHEY and CDR2 is SVGEGT.

This clonotype was seen only a few times. The chain uses TRBV5-1 and TRBJ2-5, with 8 bases that match TRBD1. Germline CDR1 is SGHRS and CDR2 is YFSETQ. The CDR3 is 15 residues long. Trimming took 4 bases from V and 2 from J; bases not matched to a gene: 7. The CDR3 nucleotides read TGCGCCAGCAGCACGGACAGGGATAATCAAGAGACCCAGTACTTC. Residues: CASSTDRDNQETQYF.

The sample holds a few counts of this clonotype. This chain joins TRBV6-6 and TRBJ1-5; maybe TRBD1 (5 bases). The CDR3 has 17 residues. Trimming left V 5 bases short and J 1 base short, with 18 bases between. Germline assignment: CDR1 MNHNY and CDR2 SVGAGI (reference sequence). CDR3 in amino acids: CASSPGVGEPSNQPQHF. CDR3 in DNA: TGTGCCAGCAGTCCGGGGGTGGGGGAGCCGAGCAATCAGCCCCAGCATTTT.

This clonotype appeared a few times. For the CDR3, the DNA is TGTGCCAGCAGCAAGATCCGAGGCCCCAATGAGCAGTTCTTC. Residues: CASSKIRGPNEQFF. The chain employs TRBV7-9 and TRBJ2-1; D not resolved. Germline loops: CDR1 SEHNR, CDR2 FQNEAQ (reference sequence). V was shortened by 5 bases and J by 6 bases, with 14 bases between the two germline ends. This CDR3 spans 14 amino acids.